Shown below are 26 T cell receptor beta chains from a single sample sequenced in a study of T cell clonotyping in hematopoietic cell transplantation. Some clones are missing from TCRdb's copy, which holds only in-frame ones; the method was immunoSEQ multiplex PCR. The sample gives thousands of clones, approximately 96% of which show up once; over 0.4% is in the top ten. Sequencing was performed on PBMCs, taken 30 days after allogeneic stem cell transplant. The receptors were sampled from a male patient aged 35-50 years who had an allogeneic stem cell transplant from a related donor, so the T cells may come from the graft donor. Some clones in this sample may be carry-over from other donors' samples.

This chain links TRBV5-8 with TRBJ1-5; 9 bases are a match to TRBD1. This CDR3 has 15 amino acids. After removal of 5 bases from V and 0 bases from J, the junction contained 3 bases not matched to a gene. Per germline, CDR1 SGHTS and CDR2 YDEGEE. CDR3 sequence (DNA): TGTGCCAGCAGACAGGGGGCGGATAGCAATCAGCCCCAGCATTTT. Encoded protein: CASRQGADSNQPQHF.

The chain couples TRBV5-1 to TRBJ1-1, with 7 bases matching TRBD1. CDR1 is SGHRS, CDR2 YFSETQ, per germline. The CDR3 contains 15 residues. With V trimmed by 5 bases and J by 2 bases, 9 bases remained unmatched. CDR3: CASRPQGGANTEAFF. Here the CDR3 DNA reads TGCGCCAGCAGGCCGCAGGGGGGGGCTAACACTGAAGCTTTCTTT. Variable domain in full (rest from reference TRBV5-1 and TRBJ1-1): KAGVTQTPRYLIKTRGQQVTLSCSPISGHRSVSWYQQTPGQGLQFLFEYFSETQRNKGNFPGRFSGRQFSNSRSEMNVSTLELGDSALYLCASRPQGGANTEAFFGQGTRLTVV.

This sequence joins TRBV18 and TRBJ1-1; possible D gene TRBD1, 5 bases. Trimming took off 1 base at V and 3 bases at J, with 9 bases between the two ends. This CDR3 contains 14 residues. The V gene's germline CDR1 is KGHSH and CDR2 LQKENI. The CDR3 region has the DNA TGTGCCAGCTCACCACAGGGGCGTCACACTGAAGCTTTCTTT. This codes for CASSPQGRHTEAFF. Supplemented by reference TRBV18 and TRBJ1-1, the full variable domain reads NAGVMQNPRHLVRRRGQEARLRCSPMKGHSHVYWYRQLPEEGLKFMVYLQKENIIDESGMPKERFSAEFPKEGPSILRIQQVVRGDSAAYFCASSPQGRHTEAFFGQGTRLTVV.

This chain joins TRBV5-4 and TRBJ2-7; the D gene is possibly TRBD2 (5 bases). This CDR3 is 15 amino acids long. Germline assignment: CDR1 SGHNT and CDR2 YYREEE (reference sequence). V lost 4 bases and J 5 bases, leaving 19 bases between the germline ends. CDR3 sequence (DNA): TGTGCCAGCAGCCCAACGCGAGGAGGTGAAAACGAGCAGTACTTC. The encoded protein is CASSPTRGGENEQYF.

V is TRBV9 and J is TRBJ1-1, with D unclear. V lost 0 bases and J lost 9, with 18 bases in between. The CDR3 totals 15 residues. Germline-derived CDR1 and CDR2 are SGDLS and YYNGEE. CDR3 in DNA: TGTGCCAGCAGCGTAGTCAGCGGTATTTGGGGAAAAGCTTTCTTT. It translates to CASSVVSGIWGKAFF.

V and J are TRBV19 and TRBJ1-5; D is perhaps TRBD1 (6 bases). The CDR3 spans 12 residues. V lost 4 bases and J lost 5, with 6 bases in between. In germline, CDR1 is LNHDA, CDR2 SQIVND (reference sequence). The CDR3 loop reads CASSTGDQPQHF. CDR3 sequence (DNA): TGTGCCAGTAGTACAGGGGATCAGCCCCAGCATTTT.

The chain has TRBV25-1 and TRBJ1-3, with TRBD1 as a possible D gene (5 bases). Trimming pared 7 bases from V and 9 bases from J, leaving 10 bases between. The CDR3 spans 11 residues. Germline V CDR1 and CDR2: MGHDK, SYGVNS. The CDR3 protein is CASTLGGTIYF. The CDR3 region has the DNA TGTGCCAGCACCCTCGGGGGCACCATATATTTT.

The V call is TRBV7-2, the J call TRBJ2-5; D is unresolved. The CDR3 spans 12 residues. The V end was cut by 4 bases, the J end by 2 bases, with 5 bases between. Germline assignment: CDR1 SGHTA and CDR2 FQGNSA. CDR3 coding DNA: TGTGCCAGCAGCTCCCTTCAAGAGACCCAGTACTTC. It encodes CASSSLQETQYF.

This clone was detected only once. The chain employs TRBV5-6 and TRBJ2-7; 7 nucleotides match TRBD1. Trimming at V came to 4 bases and at J to 4 bases, leaving 2 bases not matched to a gene. This CDR3 is 12 amino acids long. Germline V gene sequence: CDR1 SGHDT, CDR2 YYEEEE. The CDR3 loop is CASSTGQYEQYF. CDR3 DNA sequence: TGTGCCAGCAGCACGGGACAGTACGAGCAGTACTTC. The full variable domain, with the rest looked up from reference TRBV5-6 and TRBJ2-7, is DAGVTQSPTHLIKTRGQQVTLRCSPKSGHDTVSWYQQALGQGPQFIFQYYEEEERQRGNFPDRFSGHQFPNYSSELNVNALLLGDSALYLCASSTGQYEQYFGPGTRLTVT.

V usage is TRBV19 and J usage is TRBJ1-1; D unresolved. The CDR3 covers 10 residues. Per germline, CDR1 LNHDA and CDR2 SQIVND (reference sequence). Trimming pared 10 bases from V and 8 bases from J, leaving 11 bases between. The CDR3 region has the DNA TGTGCCACCGGAGGCAGAGAAGCTTTCTTT. This codes for CATGGREAFF.

The rearrangement links TRBV4-1 to TRBJ2-2, with 7 nucleotides matching TRBD1. In germline, CDR1 is MGHRA, CDR2 YSYEKL. This CDR3 region has 17 residues. Trimming took 0 bases from V and 7 from J; bases not matched to a gene: 11. The CDR3 DNA reads TGCGCCAGCAGCCAAGATATCCCGACAGGGTGGAACGGGGAGCTGTTTTTT. As protein: CASSQDIPTGWNGELFF.

The V gene is TRBV7-9, the J gene TRBJ1-5; D is unresolved. The V and J ends lost 1 base and 6 bases respectively, with 4 bases between them. This CDR3 comprises 12 residues. The germline V gene has CDR1 SEHNR and CDR2 FQNEAQ (reference sequence). CDR3 amino acids: CASSLDIQPQHF. In DNA form, the CDR3 reads TGTGCCAGCAGCTTAGATATTCAGCCCCAGCATTTT. The variable domain in full, completed from reference TRBV7-9 and TRBJ1-5, reads DTGVSQNPRHKITKRGQNVTFRCDPISEHNRLYWYRQTLGQGPEFLTYFQNEAQLEKSRLLSDRFSAERPKGSFSTLEIQRTEQGDSAMYLCASSLDIQPQHFGDGTRLSIL.

As DNA, the CDR3 is TGTGCCAGCAGCCAGAACTCCTACGAGCAGTACTTC. Residues: CASSQNSYEQYF. V usage is TRBV7-6 and J usage is TRBJ2-7, with D hard to call. CDR3 length: 12 amino acids. The V end was cut by 5 bases, the J end by 0 bases, with 5 bases between. Looked up from germline, CDR1 is SGHVS and CDR2 is FNYEAQ.

The V gene is TRBV11-3, the J gene TRBJ2-1; TRBD2 matches 13 bases. The trim removed 5 bases at V and 1 base at J, leaving 8 bases unmatched. Per the germline V gene, CDR1 is SGHNT and CDR2 is YENEEA. CDR3 length: 18 residues. The CDR3 bases are TGTGCCAGCAGCCCGAGCTCGGGACTAGCGGGATCCTACAATGAGCAGTTCTTC. This translates into CASSPSSGLAGSYNEQFF.

In DNA form, the CDR3 reads TGCGCCAGCAGTATGGCGGGGGGACTCCAAGAGACCCAGTACTTC. It yields the protein CASSMAGGLQETQYF. V gene TRBV5-1 combines with J gene TRBJ2-5; the match to TRBD2 covers 8 bases. The CDR3 is 15 amino acids. V was pared by 5 bases and J by 1 base, with 7 bases of the junction left unmatched. CDR1 is SGHRS, CDR2 YFSETQ, per germline.

CDR3: CAWSGRENYGYTF. In nucleotides, the CDR3 is TGTGCCTGGAGTGGCAGAGAGAACTATGGCTACACCTTC. The chain couples TRBV30 to TRBJ1-2; D not resolved. Per the germline V gene, CDR1 is GTSNPN and CDR2 is SVGIG (reference sequence). This CDR3 is built from 13 residues. Trimming took off 1 base at V and 2 bases at J, with 8 bases between the two ends.

The J gene is TRBJ2-5, the V gene TRBV7-6; 8 nucleotides align to TRBD2. CDR3 length: 17 residues. V trimming: 3 bases; J trimming: 5 bases; junction bases outside the gene matches: 14. Germline assignment: CDR1 SGHVS and CDR2 FNYEAQ. The CDR3, as DNA: TGTGCCAGCAGCTTGGAATTAAGCGGGGGAGTATTGGAGACCCAGTACTTC. It translates to CASSLELSGGVLETQYF.

The chain couples TRBV4-1 to TRBJ1-2; 8 bases match TRBD1. The germline CDR1 and CDR2 sequences are MGHRA and YSYEKL. The CDR3 consists of 14 residues. V lost 6 bases to trimming and J lost 2 bases; unmatched junction nucleotides: 5. CDR3 sequence (DNA): TGCGCCAGCAGAGAGACAGGGGCCAACTATGGCTACACCTTC. Amino acids: CASRETGANYGYTF.

This chain connects TRBV11-3 to TRBJ2-5, with 11 bases fitting TRBD2. J was trimmed by 5 bases and V by 5 bases; bases with no gene match: 13. Germline CDR1 and CDR2: SGHNT and YENEEA. This CDR3 has 17 residues. The CDR3 region is CASSPGVAGGLVETQYF. Written as DNA, the CDR3 is TGTGCCAGCAGCCCCGGGGTAGCGGGGGGGCTGGTCGAGACCCAGTACTTC. The full variable domain, in which reference TRBV11-3 and TRBJ2-5 provide the parts outside the CDR3, is EAGVVQSPRYKIIEKKQPVAFWCNPISGHNTLYWYLQNLGQGPELLIRYENEEAVDDSQLPKDRFSAERLKGVDSTLKIQPAELGDSAVYLCASSPGVAGGLVETQYFGPGTRLLVL.

The chain is built from TRBV27 and TRBJ1-2; 8 bases fit TRBD1. The CDR3 extends over 19 amino acids. The germline gives CDR1 MNHEY, CDR2 SMNVEV (reference sequence). With V trimmed by 4 bases and J by 3 bases, 19 bases remained unmatched. The CDR3 spells CASSSRRTGPIKTYYGYTF. CDR3 sequence (DNA): TGTGCCAGCAGTTCAAGGAGGACAGGGCCCATTAAAACGTACTATGGCTACACCTTC.

The chain links TRBV7-3 to TRBJ2-3; a possible D gene is TRBD1 (6 bases). V was trimmed by 4 bases and J by 2 bases, leaving 10 bases between them. The CDR3 is made up of 14 amino acids. Germline V gene data show CDR1 as SGHTA and CDR2 as FQGTGA. The CDR3 sequence is CASSSRTDTDTQYF. The CDR3 coding sequence is TGTGCCAGCAGCTCTCGGACAGACACAGATACGCAGTATTTT. Full variable domain (missing parts from reference TRBV7-3 and TRBJ2-3): GAGVSQTPSNKVTEKGKYVELRCDPISGHTALYWYRQSLGQGPEFLIYFQGTGAADDSGLPNDRFFAVRPEGSVSTLKIQRTERGDSAVYLCASSSRTDTDTQYFGPGTRLTVL.

This clone was recorded once. The chain couples TRBV7-9 to TRBJ1-1; tentative D call: TRBD1 (5 bases). V was clipped by 2 bases and J by 4 bases, with 17 bases between them. Germline CDR1 reads SEHNR; CDR2 reads FQNEAQ (reference sequence). The CDR3 is made up of 16 amino acids. CDR3 coding DNA: TGTGCCAGCAGCTTATGGCGAGGGGTACGGTTCACTGAAGCTTTCTTT. Amino acids: CASSLWRGVRFTEAFF.

The sample holds a few counts of this clone. The genes are TRBV11-3 and TRBJ1-2, with D uncertain. CDR1 SGHNT and CDR2 YENEEA come from the germline V gene. The CDR3 sequence is 15 residues long. The germline V and J ends were trimmed by 5 bases and 7 bases, with 20 bases remaining between them. The DNA for the CDR3 is TGTGCCAGCAGCCCCTCTGGAGGGATCCCCGCTGGCTACACCTTC. Its translation is CASSPSGGIPAGYTF.

V is TRBV6-1 and J is TRBJ2-7; D remains ambiguous. The CDR3 totals 12 residues. Germline V gene lookup returns CDR1 MNHNS and CDR2 SASEGT. Between the trimmed V and J ends, which lost 6 bases and 3 bases, there was a span of 9 bases. DNA for the CDR3: TGTGCCAGCAGCCGACTGAACTACGAGCAGTACTTC. Its protein is CASSRLNYEQYF.

The CDR3 spells CASSVGGGEQFF. The DNA for the CDR3 is TGTGCCAGCAGCGTAGGGGGTGGTGAGCAGTTCTTC. The rearrangement uses TRBV9 and TRBJ2-1; D is undetermined. The germline V gene has CDR1 SGDLS and CDR2 YYNGEE. This CDR3 is built from 12 residues. Trimming removed 0 bases from V and 9 bases from J, with 7 bases in between.

The V and J genes are TRBV28 and TRBJ1-1; the D gene is possibly TRBD1 (6 bases). Per germline, CDR1 MDHEN and CDR2 SYDVKM. Trimming took off 6 bases at V and 3 bases at J, with 11 bases between the two ends. The CDR3 runs to 13 residues. The CDR3 DNA follows: TGTGCCAGCAGCTTAGACAGGTACACTGAAGCTTTCTTT. Encoded protein: CASSLDRYTEAFF.